These 14 T cell receptor beta chains came from one sample sequenced in a study of T cells after yellow fever vaccination. TCRdb re-analysed the 5' RACE reads in MiXCR, keeping a single row per CDR3 protein. This table holds about 340,000 distinct CDR3 sequences, about 8.7% found once. The material was PBMCs, obtained on the day of the first yellow fever vaccination. The source of these receptors is a man in his late teens or twenties who received the YFV17D yellow fever vaccine.

The table lists this clonotype with a few counts. The chain recombines TRBV5-1 with TRBJ2-3, with D hard to call. This CDR3 region has 14 residues. Germline CDR1 is SGHRS and CDR2 is YFSETQ. V was clipped by 5 bases and J by 4 bases, with 14 bases between them. The CDR3 reads CASRPDAAPDTQYF. Written as DNA, the CDR3 is TGCGCCAGCAGACCGGACGCCGCTCCAGATACGCAGTATTTT.

This clonotype was counted only a few times. The V and J genes are TRBV4-3 and TRBJ2-1; 10 bases map to TRBD1. The germline V gene encodes CDR1 LGHNA and CDR2 YSLEER. This CDR3 region has 18 residues. V shed 0 bases and J 2 bases; nucleotides not matched to a gene: 7. In nucleotides, the CDR3 is TGCGCCAGCAGCCAAGATGCCTCCGGGACAGGGGCCTACAATGAGCAGTTCTTC. As protein: CASSQDASGTGAYNEQFF.

This clonotype was seen at least ten times. The chain carries TRBV24-1 and TRBJ2-3; TRBD1 aligns across 9 bases. Per germline, CDR1 KGHDR and CDR2 SFDVKD. This CDR3 has 15 amino acids. Trimming removed 3 bases from V and 1 base from J; junction bases left unmatched: 1. The CDR3 loop is CATSDRTGGTDTQYF. The CDR3 coding sequence is TGTGCCACCAGTGATCGGACAGGGGGCACAGATACGCAGTATTTT.

The rearrangement joins TRBV14 to TRBJ2-3; D perhaps matches TRBD2 (5 bases). V was shortened by 4 bases and J by 3 bases, with 17 bases between the two germline ends. Germline V lookup: CDR1 SGHDN, CDR2 FVKESK. This CDR3 contains 16 residues. Here the CDR3 reads CASSPGYSALTDTQYF. The CDR3 region has the DNA TGTGCCAGCAGCCCGGGATACAGTGCCCTAACAGATACGCAGTATTTT.

V gene TRBV12-3 or TRBV12-4 combines with J gene TRBJ1-6, with TRBD1 as a possible D gene (5 bases). This CDR3 has 17 amino acids. V dropped 6 bases and J dropped 6 bases, with 21 bases sitting between them. CDR3 sequence reads: CASRSWWGFEFNSPLHF. In nucleotides, the CDR3 is TGTGCCAGCAGGTCTTGGTGGGGCTTTGAATTTAATTCACCCCTCCACTTT.

V and J are TRBV12-3 or TRBV12-4 and TRBJ2-5; 10 bases align to TRBD1. Unmatched junction bases numbered 2, after V lost 3 bases and J lost 4 bases. There are 14 residues in the CDR3. The CDR3 spells CASSLDRGVETQYF. The CDR3 DNA reads as TGTGCCAGCAGTTTGGACAGGGGGGTAGAGACCCAGTACTTC.

Only a few counts were recorded for this clonotype. This sequence joins TRBV5-4 and TRBJ2-1, with 15 bases that match TRBD2. This CDR3 contains 17 residues. From germline, CDR1 is SGHNT and CDR2 YYREEE (reference sequence). V was clipped by 6 bases and J by 8 bases; unmatched bases: 12. CDR3 sequence reads: CASTPGLAGGGAHEQFF. Here the CDR3 DNA reads TGTGCCAGCACTCCGGGACTAGCGGGGGGCGGGGCGCATGAGCAGTTCTTC.

This clonotype was observed a few times. This chain uses TRBV4-3 with TRBJ1-2, with 7 bases aligning to TRBD1. The CDR3 length is 15 residues. In germline, CDR1 is LGHNA, CDR2 YSLEER. V was pared by 1 base and J by 7 bases, with 9 bases of the junction left unmatched. For the CDR3, the DNA is TGCGCCAGCAGCCAAGGGGCACAGGGGTGGGGTGGCTACACCTTC. It is translated as CASSQGAQGWGGYTF.

The gene calls are TRBV6-2 or TRBV6-3 and TRBJ1-2; the D gene is possibly TRBD1 (5 bases). In germline, CDR1 is MNHEY, CDR2 SVGEGT. The CDR3 consists of 16 residues. V lost 6 bases and J 4 bases, leaving 21 bases between the germline ends. The chain's CDR3 is CASSPHRSGYSYGYTF. The CDR3 DNA sequence: TGTGCCAGCAGCCCACATCGCTCAGGGTACAGCTATGGCTACACCTTC.

This clonotype occurred a few times. V is TRBV20-1 and J is TRBJ2-5; D may be TRBD1 (5 bases). Per germline, CDR1 DFQATT and CDR2 SNEGSKA (reference sequence). This CDR3 comprises 13 residues. V gave up 0 bases and J gave up 4 bases, with 9 bases separating them. CDR3 loop: CSARDEGAETQYF. CDR3 bases: TGCAGTGCTAGAGATGAAGGGGCAGAGACCCAGTACTTC.

This clonotype was seen a handful of times. This chain connects TRBV15 to TRBJ1-2; 7 positions agree with TRBD1. Germline loops: CDR1 LNHNV, CDR2 YYDKDF (reference sequence). After removal of 1 base from V and 1 base from J, the junction contained 3 bases not matched to a gene. The CDR3 has 15 amino acids. The CDR3 DNA reads TGTGCCACCAGCAGAGCCCGGGACAGTAACTATGGCTACACCTTC. Residues: CATSRARDSNYGYTF.

V gene TRBV27 combines with J gene TRBJ1-6; no clear D. V was shortened by 4 bases and J by 12 bases, with 16 bases between the two germline ends. The CDR3 totals 14 residues. The germline V gene has CDR1 MNHEY and CDR2 SMNVEV (reference sequence). The CDR3 is CASSSARFLGPLHF. Written as DNA, the CDR3 is TGTGCCAGCAGTTCAGCCCGATTTTTAGGACCCCTCCACTTT.

CDR3 sequence: CASSQDRTAGYTDTQYF. The CDR3 region has the DNA TGCGCCAGCAGCCAAGACAGAACAGCGGGATACACAGATACGCAGTATTTT. This rearrangement joins TRBV4-3 to TRBJ2-3; 7 nucleotides line up with TRBD2. The J segment lost 2 bases and the V segment lost 0 bases, leaving 8 bases of the junction unmatched. Germline values: CDR1 LGHNA, CDR2 YSLEER. The CDR3 sequence is 17 residues long.

V gene TRBV5-1 combines with J gene TRBJ1-1; D not certain. CDR3 length: 13 amino acids. Germline values: CDR1 SGHRS, CDR2 YFSETQ. Between the trimmed V and J ends, which lost 3 bases and 11 bases, there was a span of 17 bases. CDR3 sequence (DNA): TGCGCCAGCAGCTCGATTTCTACACCCGAGGCTTTCTTT. Its translation is CASSSISTPEAFF.